This T cell receptor (beta chain) originates from a study of Tregs in tolerant kidney transplant recipients (dated by TCRdb to the late 2010s). At the level of the whole study: The study used TCRbeta sequencing to identify donor-specific regulatory T cells before combined kidney and bone marrow transplantation, then tracked those cells after transplant. TCRbeta repertoire sequencing was used in 3 healthy controls to compare several methods for expanding Tregs specific for an allogeneic donor.

For TCRbeta CDR3 sequencing, genomic DNA from the sorted cells was extracted using the QIAGEN DNeasy Blood and Tissue Kit. High-throughput TCRbeta CDR3 sequencing was carried out commercially through immunoSEQ, with PCR amplification with bias correction and internal controls included. Per the original workflow: A unique productive TCRbeta sequence was defined by the CDR3 nucleotide sequence when primers matched, and otherwise by the CDR3 amino acid sequence together with the Vbeta and Jbeta genes. As a correction for sorting error, sequences shared between sorted populations at a frequency ratio of 2:1 or less were discarded, and the remaining shared sequences were assigned to the higher population. Sequences were defined as donor-reactive when expanded at least 5-fold in CFSE-low cells versus unstimulated cells and present at a frequency of at least 0.01% in CFSE-low cells. Jensen-Shannon divergence, calculated on the top 100 TCRbeta sequences ranked by frequency, was used to quantify repertoire divergence. For samples with multiple sequencing runs, sorting error was corrected in each run separately before the runs were combined. TCRdb re-hosts the immuneACCESS table, in-frame sequences only. Its copies lack some clones; in the studies checked, an unresolved V gene accounts for under half of them, and the cause for the rest is not known. Clonal size and the V and J genes are those of that table, whereas D and trimming came from the DNA. The sample records some 70,000 clones, 65% to 85% of which are singletons. The ten largest account for more than 4% of the sample.

The germline V gene (reference sequence) yields MNHNY for CDR1 and SVGAGI for CDR2. The CDR3, cysteine through phenylalanine, is 13 amino acids long. The CDR3 DNA has 39 bases and is translated from base 1. Cut back by 6 bases and 3 bases, the V and J ends lie 11 bases apart. The paper as a whole reports these results and caveats: Biological reproducibility was not examined directly, but technical replication error appeared to be minimal. The most biologically relevant and donor-specific TCRbeta repertoire appeared to be identified by expanding Tregs with activated donor B cells. Because only a small number of patients were included, the study had limitations, and the results will need to be validated in larger populations as well as under other immunosuppression protocols.

On this clone: Its antigen is still unknown. Base qualities are missing; no much larger clone stands one base away.

Thawed PBMCs were FACS-sorted into unstimulated Tregs (CD4+CD25+CD127-), CD4+ non-Tregs (CD4+CD25-), CD4 cells and CD8 cells. Blood from healthy controls was obtained either from healthy volunteers or as purchased buffy coats. Healthy control blood was separated into PBMCs by Ficoll density gradient and cryopreserved, and patient PBMCs were collected both before and after transplant. This sequence originates from a human donor in good health. The chain was built from TRBV6-6 and TRBJ2-5, with TRBD2 as a weak D call on 6 bases. The sample taken for sequencing was CD4+ T cells from blood. The CDR3 protein: CASRTRNKETQYF. The nucleotide sequence reads as follows: TGTGCCAGCAGGACTAGAAACAAAGAGACCCAGTACTTC.